The 5 T cell receptor beta chains in this list originate from one sample, sequenced in a study of beta chain features in type 1 diabetes. Since all of the isolated RNA was reverse transcribed, expressed TCRB transcripts were what got sequenced. Clones were read by immunoSEQ multiplex PCR, and TCRdb kept only the in-frame ones, dropping some. The table has fewer than 350,000 clones, around a fifth seen once. Material: naive CD4+ T cells from blood. The receptors originated from a woman aged 18-29 years in good health.

This clone came up a few times. The gene calls are TRBV9 and TRBJ2-7, with D possibly TRBD2 on 5 matching bases. CDR3 size: 13 residues. Deletions cut 4 bases from V and 2 bases from J, with 10 bases between. Germline V lookup: CDR1 SGDLS, CDR2 YYNGEE. The CDR3 DNA reads as TGTGCCAGCAGCTCTGGACTGACCTACGAGCAGTACTTC. Translation: CASSSGLTYEQYF.

The chain couples TRBV27 to TRBJ2-1; D is possibly TRBD2 (6 bases). CDR3 length: 17 amino acids. CDR1 and CDR2 (germline): MNHEY, SMNVEV (reference sequence). V was clipped by 3 bases and J by 8 bases, with 23 bases between them. The CDR3 here is CASSLWGDRAFRDEQFF. CDR3 coding DNA: TGTGCCAGCAGTTTGTGGGGGGACCGGGCCTTTAGAGATGAGCAGTTCTTC.

This clone was seen only a few times. J is TRBJ2-7 and V is TRBV4-1, with 8 positions matching TRBD2. This CDR3 comprises 16 residues. The V segment lost 0 bases and the J segment 6 bases; nucleotides outside the gene matches: 10. Germline V gene data show CDR1 as MGHRA and CDR2 as YSYEKL. The CDR3: CASSQDSSGLGPEQYF. CDR3 nucleotide sequence: TGCGCCAGCAGCCAAGACTCTAGCGGGTTGGGCCCCGAGCAGTACTTC.

This clone was seen more than once but under ten times. The V gene is TRBV12-5, the J gene TRBJ1-5; 11 nucleotides match TRBD1. V dropped 6 bases and J dropped 1; count of bases not matched to a gene: 8. The CDR3 length is 17 residues. CDR1 is LGHNT and CDR2 is FRNRAP in the germline V gene. The CDR3 here is CASGPGQGAVSNQPQHF. As DNA, the CDR3 is TGTGCTAGTGGCCCCGGACAGGGGGCTGTCAGCAATCAGCCCCAGCATTTT.

This clone was seen a handful of times. The V and J genes are TRBV7-9 and TRBJ2-1; 12 bases map to TRBD2. V trimming: 5 bases; J trimming: 0 bases; junction bases outside the gene matches: 8. Germline values: CDR1 SEHNR, CDR2 FQNEAQ (reference sequence). This CDR3 contains 18 residues. The CDR3 nucleotides read TGTGCCAGCAGCCGACCGCTAGCGGGGGGGACCTCCTACAATGAGCAGTTCTTC. This sequence encodes CASSRPLAGGTSYNEQFF.